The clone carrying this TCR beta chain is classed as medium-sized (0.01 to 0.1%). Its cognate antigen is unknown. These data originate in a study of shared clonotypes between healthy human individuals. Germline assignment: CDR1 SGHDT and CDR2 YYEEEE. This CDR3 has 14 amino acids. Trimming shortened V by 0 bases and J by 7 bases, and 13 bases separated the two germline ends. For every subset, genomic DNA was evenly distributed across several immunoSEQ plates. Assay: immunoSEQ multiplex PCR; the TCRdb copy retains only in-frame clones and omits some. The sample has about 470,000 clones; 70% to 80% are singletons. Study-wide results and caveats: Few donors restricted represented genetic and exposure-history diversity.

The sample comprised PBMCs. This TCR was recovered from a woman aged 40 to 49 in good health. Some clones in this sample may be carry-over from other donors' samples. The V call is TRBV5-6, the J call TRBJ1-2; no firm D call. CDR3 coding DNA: TGTGCCAGCAGCTTGGGCCCGGGTTGGAGTGGCTACACCTTC. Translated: CASSLGPGWSGYTF.